This TCR beta chain stems from a study of identical twins. By frequency in the sample, this clonotype is medium-sized. Its antigen is unidentified. TCRdb analysed the 5' RACE reads with MiXCR anew, one entry per CDR3 protein. The table includes more than 600,000 distinct CDR3 sequences, approximately 18% detected once. Study conclusions and caveats: Zero-insertion analyses could be partly confounded by invariant MAIT and iNKT cells.

Looked up from germline, CDR1 is SEHNR and CDR2 is FQNEAQ (reference sequence). This CDR3 is 13 amino acids long. Between the trimmed V and J ends, which lost 4 bases and 3 bases, there was a span of 10 bases. This sample also appeared in a second study, on T cells expressing NK-cell markers.

The sample was PBMCs. This receptor was identified in a woman under 30 in good health. The chain is built from TRBV7-9 and TRBJ2-7; TRBD1 or TRBD2 may be the D gene (5 bases each). The CDR3 reads CASSWDVVYEQYF. The CDR3 region has the DNA TGTGCCAGCAGCTGGGACGTAGTCTACGAGCAGTACTTC.